This TCR beta chain was observed in a study of blood T cell dynamics during melanoma immunotherapy. Study at large: Metastatic melanoma patients received first-line pembrolizumab or nivolumab plus ipilimumab.

CDR3 length: 13 amino acids. Germline V gene lookup returns CDR1 SSHAT and CDR2 FNYEAQ (reference sequence). Indicated time point: week 3, after first cycle of checkpoint inhibitor. Memory T cells counted as immune-effector cells when CD3+ CD4- CD8+ CD45RA- CD45RO-high CD27- CCR7-. Blood was drawn before treatment and at week 3 after checkpoint blockade. Apart from a couple of fast progressors, RECIST 1.1 response was judged 12 weeks post-infusion. Overall study results and limits: Immune-effector CD8+ cells best matched cell-free DNA CDR3 sequences and were most clonal.

All DNA from each sorted CD8+ subset was loaded. The table came from immunoSEQ multiplex PCR; TCRdb's copy has only in-frame clones and leaves some out. The sample lists more than 800 clones; around 70% were seen once. Sample share makes this clone hyperexpanded. What it recognizes is unknown. Mismatch with germline at one junction end may stem from a read error. Other DNA sequences from this sample encode an identical CDR3 as well. The receptor was isolated from a human donor with melanoma. V usage is TRBV7-7 and J usage is TRBJ1-1; D gene unclear. This specimen consisted of CD8+ T cells from blood, obtained from a patient treated with checkpoint blockade. CDR3 loop: CASSLTLNTEAFF. The CDR3 DNA follows: TGTGCTAGCAGCCTGACATTGAACACTGAAGCTTTCTTT.